This T cell receptor beta chain is from a study of blood T cell repertoires in COVID-19. Participants were aged roughly 18 to 90 years, lived in over 20 US areas, and enrolled virtually. Categorization into cohorts depended on clinical history that participants reported. Germline loops: CDR1 KGHSH, CDR2 LQKENI. The CDR3 is 13 amino acids. The V gene lost 4 bases and the J gene lost 4 bases, with 10 bases spanning the gap. Original methodology: Amplification from reference gene primers served as the basis for estimated nucleated cell counts. TCRdb's table, derived via immunoSEQ multiplex PCR, lists solely in-frame clones and lacks some. V, J and clone size derive from that table, while D and trimming were established from the DNA sequence. The sample records 300,000 to 400,000 clones, approximately 86% being singletons.

This TCR came from a woman aged 40 to 50 with acute COVID-19. V is TRBV18 and J is TRBJ1-1; D might be TRBD1 (5 bases). The material sequenced was PBMCs or T cells enriched from blood (not recorded which). Written as DNA, the CDR3 is TGTGCCAGCTCACAGGGGCGTGGCACTGAAGCTTTCTTT. Amino acids: CASSQGRGTEAFF. The full variable domain, its missing parts supplied by reference TRBV18 and TRBJ1-1, is NAGVMQNPRHLVRRRGQEARLRCSPMKGHSHVYWYRQLPEEGLKFMVYLQKENIIDESGMPKERFSAEFPKEGPSILRIQQVVRGDSAAYFCASSQGRGTEAFFGQGTRLTVV.